The clone carrying this TCR beta chain was detected once. The sample originates from a study of blood T cell repertoires in COVID-19. Whole-study context: Samples of COVID-19 (acute and convalescent) were obtained from the United States, Italy and Spain.

V was trimmed by 2 bases and J by 10 bases, leaving 6 bases between them. The CDR3 is 11 residues long. What the recovered Cohort 3 donors had was two negative PCRs, clearance, or symptom resolution. Profiling relied on immunoSEQ multiplex PCR, and the TCRdb table lists in-frame clones only, not all of them. The profile shows about 370,000 clones, more than 80% of them singletons. The specimen was PBMCs or T cells enriched from blood (not recorded which). This rearrangement joins TRBV12-3 or TRBV12-4 to TRBJ2-1; D call uncertain. The clonotype originates from a man aged 18 to 30 who had recovered from COVID-19. Here the CDR3 reads CASSLIVEQFF. The DNA for the CDR3 is TGTGCCAGCAGTTTAATCGTGGAGCAGTTCTTC.